The present T cell receptor (beta chain) was sequenced within a study of vaccination and CD4 T cells after COVID-19. For the study at large: Two of the convalescents were Hispanic, and the group consisted of six males and four females.

As to this clonotype: What it recognizes is unknown.

Treatment in this sample: roughly ten-day PBMC culture with coronavirus spike peptide pools or control peptides (ViraFEST assay). In the ViraFEST assay, peptide-pool expansion preceded TCR sequencing of expanded clonotypes. The assay that was used to sequence DNA from cultured CD4+ T cells was the Oncomine TCR Beta short-read assay. One entry per CDR3 protein results from TCRdb running MiXCR on the PCR reads. Here the sample spans 15,000 or so distinct CDR3 sequences, less than 50% being singletons. This CDR3 has 14 residues. V shed 6 bases, J shed 3 bases, and the junction held 7 bases outside the gene matches. Germline CDR1 is MDHEN and CDR2 is SYDVKM.

The material sequenced was CD4+ T cells from blood, cultured in vitro. This sequence joins TRBV28 and TRBJ2-7, with TRBD1 matching 8 bases. The sequence was obtained from a human donor who had recovered from COVID-19. The CDR3 sequence: CASSPGQDVYEQYF. The CDR3, as DNA: TGTGCCAGCAGCCCGGGACAGGACGTCTACGAGCAGTACTTC.